A single sample is the source of the 26 T cell receptor beta chains below, sequenced in a study of T cell responses to AZD1222 COVID-19 vaccine. Method: immunoSEQ multiplex PCR; TCRdb's copy keeps in-frame clones and lacks some. The sample has approximately 150,000 clones, about 89% seen once. This material consisted of peripheral blood, taken 28 days after the second AZD1222 dose. The receptors shown here come from an adult who received the AZD1222 COVID-19 vaccine.

This chain links TRBV3-1 (or the pseudogene TRBV3-2) with TRBJ2-1; D gene ambiguous. V was pared by 2 bases and J by 2 bases, with 16 bases between. CDR3 size: 17 residues. Germline CDR1 is LGHDT and CDR2 is YNNKEL (reference sequence). This CDR3 reads CASSQFPTEFPYNEQFF. CDR3 nucleotides: TGTGCCAGCAGCCAATTCCCAACGGAGTTCCCCTACAATGAGCAGTTCTTC.

The chain joins TRBV9 to TRBJ2-3; TRBD2 matches at 9 bases. From germline, CDR1 is SGDLS and CDR2 YYNGEE. The CDR3 runs to 15 residues. V lost 0 bases to trimming and J lost 5 bases; unmatched junction nucleotides: 4. CDR3 amino acids: CASSVGNSGGDTQYF. The CDR3 DNA is TGTGCCAGCAGCGTAGGTAATAGCGGGGGAGATACGCAGTATTTT. The whole variable domain, remainder taken from reference TRBV9 and TRBJ2-3, is DSGVTQTPKHLITATGQRVTLRCSPRSGDLSVYWYQQSLDQGLQFLIQYYNGEERAKGNILERFSAQQFPDLHSELNLSSLELGDSALYFCASSVGNSGGDTQYFGPGTRLTVL.

The J gene is TRBJ1-2, the V gene TRBV6-6; 9 bases map to TRBD1. J was trimmed by 1 base and V by 4 bases; bases with no gene match: 7. Germline V gene sequence: CDR1 MNHNY, CDR2 SVGAGI (reference sequence). CDR3 size: 16 residues. The CDR3 is CASSSGTGRGNYGYTF. The DNA for the CDR3 is TGTGCCAGCAGTTCCGGGACAGGGCGCGGTAACTATGGCTACACCTTC.

V usage is TRBV5-1 and J usage is TRBJ1-1; a weak D match, TRBD1 (5 bases). The CDR3 is made up of 14 amino acids. Germline CDR1 SGHRS, CDR2 YFSETQ. V was cut by 6 bases and J by 4 bases, with 16 bases left in between. CDR3 DNA: TGCGCCAGCAATCGGGGAGAGGGGATCACTGAAGCTTTCTTT. This gives the protein CASNRGEGITEAFF.

The V call is TRBV27, the J call TRBJ2-2; D gene unclear. The germline V and J ends were trimmed by 10 bases and 3 bases, with 6 bases remaining between them. CDR3 length: 11 amino acids. Germline V lookup: CDR1 MNHEY, CDR2 SMNVEV (reference sequence). CDR3 sequence (DNA): TGTGCCACACTATACACCGGGGAGCTGTTTTTT. Amino acid sequence: CATLYTGELFF.

This clone has only one observation. The J gene is TRBJ2-6, the V gene TRBV19, with D perhaps TRBD1 (6 bases). V lost 5 bases to trimming and J lost 2 bases, with 10 bases between them. The CDR3 totals 15 residues. From germline, CDR1 is LNHDA and CDR2 SQIVND (reference sequence). CDR3 DNA: TGTGCCAGTAGTGCGACAGGTACTGGGGCCAACGTCCTGACTTTC. Protein product: CASSATGTGANVLTF.

The V call is TRBV7-9, the J call TRBJ2-2, with D tentatively TRBD2 (5 bases). The CDR3 sequence is 16 residues long. Trimming cost V 3 bases and J 3 bases, with 14 bases left between them. CDR1 is SEHNR and CDR2 is FQNEAQ in the germline V gene (reference sequence). This CDR3 is CASSFLGVRHTGELFF. Here the CDR3 DNA reads TGTGCCAGCAGCTTTCTCGGGGTCCGCCACACCGGGGAGCTGTTTTTT.

The CDR3 region is CASSLDGSSNIQYF. The DNA of the CDR3 is TGTGCCAGCAGCCTGGACGGTTCCTCAAACATTCAGTACTTC. The genes are TRBV9 and TRBJ2-4; no firm D call. CDR3 length: 14 amino acids. Germline V gene data show CDR1 as SGDLS and CDR2 as YYNGEE. V gave up 4 bases and J gave up 6 bases, with 14 bases separating them.

CDR3 loop: CASSDAPSYEQYF. The CDR3 DNA sequence: TGTGCCAGCAGTGATGCCCCCTCCTACGAGCAGTACTTC. The V call is TRBV28, the J call TRBJ2-7; unclear D gene. Trimming removed 5 bases from V and 0 bases from J, with 8 bases in between. The CDR3 runs to 13 residues. Germline V lookup: CDR1 MDHEN, CDR2 SYDVKM.

This chain uses TRBV18 with TRBJ1-5; 7 bases are shared with TRBD1. The germline V gene encodes CDR1 KGHSH and CDR2 LQKENI. V was clipped by 4 bases and J by 3 bases; unmatched bases: 3. The CDR3 sequence is 14 residues long. This CDR3 reads CASSQGAYNQPQHF. The CDR3, as DNA: TGTGCCAGCTCACAGGGGGCGTACAATCAGCCCCAGCATTTT.

The chain joins TRBV9 to TRBJ1-4, with a weak D call TRBD1 (5 bases). Germline V gene lookup returns CDR1 SGDLS and CDR2 YYNGEE. The CDR3 runs 17 residues. The V end lost 1 base, the J end lost 5 bases, and 18 bases lay between the germline ends. In DNA, the CDR3 is TGTGCCAGCAGCGTATATGGAGGCATGGGGGGGAATGAAAAACTGTTTTTT. Its translation: CASSVYGGMGGNEKLFF.

The chain combines TRBV2 with TRBJ1-6, with D perhaps matching TRBD1 (5 bases). The CDR3 contains 13 residues. Germline V CDR1 and CDR2: SNHLY, FYNNEI. The germline V and J ends were trimmed by 6 bases and 7 bases, with 10 bases remaining between them. The CDR3 here is CASSPGGNSPLHF. DNA for the CDR3: TGTGCCAGCAGCCCGGGGGGGAATTCACCCCTCCACTTT.

This chain uses TRBV11-3 with TRBJ2-3, with D perhaps TRBD2 (5 bases). The CDR3 spans 12 residues. Between the trimmed V and J ends, which lost 3 bases and 6 bases, there was a span of 7 bases. The germline gives CDR1 SGHNT, CDR2 YENEEA. This CDR3 reads CASSLGGDTQYF. Here the CDR3 DNA reads TGTGCCAGCAGCTTGGGCGGGGATACGCAGTATTTT.

This clone was observed a single time. The chain employs TRBV14 and TRBJ2-7, with D perhaps matching TRBD1 (6 bases). The CDR3 sequence is 16 residues long. In germline, CDR1 is SGHDN, CDR2 FVKESK. Trimming shortened V by 0 bases and J by 4 bases, and 16 bases separated the two germline ends. DNA for the CDR3: TGTGCCAGCAGCCAAGAGGGGTACAGGGACCTATACGAGCAGTACTTC. It encodes CASSQEGYRDLYEQYF. The variable domain in full, with the rest retrieved from reference TRBV14 and TRBJ2-7, is EAGVTQFPSHSVIEKGQTVTLRCDPISGHDNLYWYRRVMGKEIKFLLHFVKESKQDESGMPNNRFLAERTGGTYSTLKVQPAELEDSGVYFCASSQEGYRDLYEQYFGPGTRLTVT.

This clone appeared once. The chain carries TRBV5-6 and TRBJ2-2; 8 bases are a match to TRBD2. The length of the CDR3 is 16 residues. Losses at the gene ends were 0 bases for V and 4 bases for J; bases not matched to a gene: 5. The germline gives CDR1 SGHDT, CDR2 YYEEEE. The CDR3 reads CASSLVPSGFTGELFF. The CDR3 DNA reads TGTGCCAGCAGCTTGGTACCTAGCGGGTTCACCGGGGAGCTGTTTTTT.

The chain recombines TRBV6-6 with TRBJ2-2; D is ambiguous. The CDR3 runs 15 residues. V lost 6 bases, J lost 1 base, and 12 bases lay in between. CDR1 is MNHNY and CDR2 is SVGAGI in the germline V gene (reference sequence). The CDR3 protein is CASSQRPGNTGELFF. The CDR3 DNA follows: TGTGCCAGCAGCCAAAGACCTGGGAACACCGGGGAGCTGTTTTTT.

CDR3 sequence: CASSQDWGQPQHF. CDR3 nucleotide sequence: TGTGCCAGCAGCCAAGATTGGGGTCAGCCCCAGCATTTT. The chain joins TRBV3-1 (or the pseudogene TRBV3-2) to TRBJ1-5; no firm D call. Trimming stripped 0 bases from V and 6 bases from J, with 6 bases between. This CDR3 region has 13 residues. Looked up from germline, CDR1 is LGHDT and CDR2 is YNNKEL (reference sequence).

The chain combines TRBV29-1 with TRBJ2-3, with 11 bases that match TRBD2. The V gene's germline CDR1 is SQVTM and CDR2 ANQGSEA. The length of the CDR3 is 14 residues. V gave up 6 bases and J gave up 9 bases; unmatched junction bases: 11. The CDR3 reads CSVTLAGGSGTQYF. The CDR3 DNA reads TGCAGCGTCACCTTAGCGGGAGGGTCCGGAACGCAGTATTTT.

The V call is TRBV19, the J call TRBJ2-1, with 11 bases fitting TRBD2. CDR1 and CDR2 from the germline V gene are LNHDA and SQIVND (reference sequence). The CDR3 has 14 residues. After removal of 7 bases from V and 4 bases from J, the junction contained 3 bases not matched to a gene. The CDR3 loop reads CASKTSGRYNEQFF. CDR3 in DNA: TGTGCCAGTAAAACTAGCGGGAGATACAATGAGCAGTTCTTC.

The rearrangement joins TRBV19 to TRBJ2-3; perhaps TRBD2 as D (6 bases). CDR1 and CDR2 from the germline V gene are LNHDA and SQIVND (reference sequence). Trimming cost V 3 bases and J 0 bases, with 7 bases left between them. This CDR3 has 14 amino acids. The CDR3 region is CASSIRGSTDTQYF. In nucleotides, the CDR3 is TGTGCCAGTAGTATCCGGGGGAGCACAGATACGCAGTATTTT. Variable domain in full (rest from reference TRBV19 and TRBJ2-3): DGGITQSPKYLFRKEGQNVTLSCEQNLNHDAMYWYRQDPGQGLRLIYYSQIVNDFQKGDIAEGYSVSREKKESFPLTVTSAQKNPTAFYLCASSIRGSTDTQYFGPGTRLTVL.

This chain links TRBV10-3 with TRBJ2-3, with TRBD1 matching over 9 bases. Per germline, CDR1 ENHRY and CDR2 SYGVKD. V lost 6 bases, J lost 4 bases, and 11 bases stayed unmatched. The CDR3 is 16 residues long. This CDR3 is CAIRNEGDREADTQYF. Written as DNA, the CDR3 is TGTGCCATCAGGAATGAAGGGGACAGGGAGGCAGATACGCAGTATTTT.

V is TRBV27 and J is TRBJ1-1, with a weak D call TRBD1 (5 bases). Trimming removed 3 bases from V and 7 bases from J, with 15 bases in between. Germline CDR1 is MNHEY and CDR2 is SMNVEV (reference sequence). This CDR3 is built from 14 residues. The CDR3 spells CASSFSFLQGEAFF. In nucleotides, the CDR3 is TGTGCCAGCAGTTTTAGTTTTTTGCAGGGTGAAGCTTTCTTT.

V is TRBV27 and J is TRBJ1-4; D might be TRBD1 (5 bases). Germline V gene sequence: CDR1 MNHEY, CDR2 SMNVEV (reference sequence). V lost 2 bases and J lost 5, with 15 bases in between. The CDR3 has 16 residues. In DNA, the CDR3 is TGTGCCAGCAGTTTACGGGCCCGGGGGGGAAATGAAAAACTGTTTTTT. It specifies CASSLRARGGNEKLFF.

This chain links TRBV7-9 with TRBJ2-1; 8 nucleotides align to TRBD1. The CDR3 totals 15 residues. The junction had 10 bases not matched to a gene; V was cut back by 5 bases and J by 7 bases. Per germline, CDR1 SEHNR and CDR2 FQNEAQ (reference sequence). DNA for the CDR3: TGTGCCAGCAGCCCCCCCTTCCGACAGGGGAATGAGCAGTTCTTC. It translates to CASSPPFRQGNEQFF.

V is TRBV6-4 and J is TRBJ2-7; 9 nucleotides line up with TRBD1. The germline CDR1 and CDR2 sequences are MRHNA and SNTAGT. CDR3 length: 16 amino acids. V trimming: 5 bases; J trimming: 3 bases; junction bases outside the gene matches: 11. The CDR3 spells CASSLIRDRDNYEQYF. CDR3 DNA sequence: TGTGCCAGCAGTTTAATTAGGGACAGGGACAACTACGAGCAGTACTTC.

This chain uses TRBV9 with TRBJ2-5; D uncertain. Germline V gene sequence: CDR1 SGDLS, CDR2 YYNGEE. V gave up 0 bases and J gave up 2 bases, with 8 bases separating them. The CDR3 extends over 14 amino acids. CDR3 amino acids: CASSVATGQETQYF. CDR3 bases: TGTGCCAGCAGCGTAGCAACGGGTCAAGAGACCCAGTACTTC. The full variable domain, completed using reference TRBV9 and TRBJ2-5, is DSGVTQTPKHLITATGQRVTLRCSPRSGDLSVYWYQQSLDQGLQFLIQYYNGEERAKGNILERFSAQQFPDLHSELNLSSLELGDSALYFCASSVATGQETQYFGPGTRLLVL.